This passage covers 14 T cell receptor beta chains from one sample sequenced in a study of cytomegalovirus exposure and HLA in healthy donors. The PCR used 60 Vbeta and 13 Jbeta primers. Assay: immunoSEQ multiplex PCR; the TCRdb copy retains only in-frame clones and omits some. The table has about 50,000 clones, around 70% seen once. The sequencing input was PBMCs. Every receptor here comes from a woman in her forties or fifties in good health and CMV-seronegative.

This clone was seen once. The chain is built from TRBV28 and TRBJ2-7; TRBD1 is a possible D gene (6 bases). This CDR3 is 13 amino acids long. Per the germline V gene, CDR1 is MDHEN and CDR2 is SYDVKM. Trimming left V 4 bases short and J 4 bases short, with 11 bases between. CDR3 loop: CASSSPQGYEQYF. CDR3 nucleotide sequence: TGTGCCAGCAGTTCCCCACAGGGATACGAGCAGTACTTC.

V is TRBV5-1 and J is TRBJ2-1, with 9 bases aligning to TRBD1. This CDR3 region has 15 residues. The ends lost 1 base at V and 7 bases at J; junction bases unmatched: 6. The germline gives CDR1 SGHRS, CDR2 YFSETQ. The CDR3 is CASSLRDRVGNEQFF. CDR3 nucleotides: TGCGCCAGCAGCTTGCGGGACAGGGTCGGAAATGAGCAGTTCTTC.

This clone was found once. This sequence joins TRBV5-4 and TRBJ1-1; 7 bases fit TRBD1. The CDR3 runs 14 residues. V was pared by 2 bases and J by 6 bases, with 7 bases of the junction left unmatched. Germline values: CDR1 SGHNT, CDR2 YYREEE (reference sequence). The DNA for the CDR3 is TGTGCCAGCAGCTTTGCAGGGGGTGTCGCTGAAGCTTTCTTT. Its protein product is CASSFAGGVAEAFF.

The genes are TRBV19 and TRBJ2-7, with 7 nucleotides matching TRBD2. This CDR3 region has 13 residues. Germline CDR1 LNHDA, CDR2 SQIVND (reference sequence). The ends lost 1 base at V and 4 bases at J; junction bases unmatched: 1. CDR3 sequence (DNA): TGTGCCAGTAGTATAGGGCGGGAGTACGAGCAGTACTTC. Translating it yields CASSIGREYEQYF. The entire variable domain, with the rest obtained from reference TRBV19 and TRBJ2-7, is as follows: DGGITQSPKYLFRKEGQNVTLSCEQNLNHDAMYWYRQDPGQGLRLIYYSQIVNDFQKGDIAEGYSVSREKKESFPLTVTSAQKNPTAFYLCASSIGREYEQYFGPGTRLTVT.

The chain employs TRBV29-1 and TRBJ2-1; 7 nucleotides line up with TRBD1. J gave up 9 bases and V 3 bases, and 8 bases lay outside the gene matches. This CDR3 contains 13 residues. The germline CDR1 and CDR2 sequences are SQVTM and ANQGSEA. The CDR3 DNA follows: TGCAGCGTTGATAGGGTGACAGGGTTTGAGCAGTTCTTC. It codes for CSVDRVTGFEQFF.

The chain combines TRBV28 with TRBJ2-5; 9 bases fit TRBD1. Germline CDR1 MDHEN, CDR2 SYDVKM. The CDR3 contains 16 residues. With 6 bases clipped from V and 3 bases from J, the junction kept 11 bases outside the gene matches. The CDR3 is CASSSILRDREETQYF. In DNA, the CDR3 is TGTGCCAGCAGCAGCATCCTCCGGGACAGGGAAGAGACCCAGTACTTC.

V and J are TRBV10-3 and TRBJ2-7; 7 positions match TRBD1. Germline CDR1 reads ENHRY; CDR2 reads SYGVKD. The trim removed 4 bases at V and 6 bases at J, leaving 9 bases unmatched. The CDR3 totals 14 residues. The DNA for the CDR3 is TGTGCCATCAGTGGACAGGGCGGCGAGTTCGAGCAGTACTTC. Its translation: CAISGQGGEFEQYF.

This chain links TRBV15 with TRBJ1-5, with D possibly TRBD1 on 6 matching bases. V was clipped by 1 base and J by 7 bases, with 8 bases between them. CDR3 length: 13 amino acids. CDR1 LNHNV and CDR2 YYDKDF come from the germline V gene (reference sequence). This CDR3 reads CATSRGQGQPQHF. Written as DNA, the CDR3 is TGTGCCACCAGCAGAGGTCAGGGGCAGCCCCAGCATTTT.

The V gene is TRBV4-1, the J gene TRBJ2-1; D perhaps matches TRBD2 (6 bases). Trimming cost V 1 base and J 1 base, with 17 bases left between them. CDR1 is MGHRA and CDR2 is YSYEKL in the germline V gene. The CDR3 runs 18 residues. The CDR3, as DNA: TGCGCCAGCAGCCAAGCTGGGACTGGAGGGCCGTCCTACAATGAGCAGTTCTTC. Translating gives CASSQAGTGGPSYNEQFF.

The chain is built from TRBV19 and TRBJ2-5; D not certain. Germline V lookup: CDR1 LNHDA, CDR2 SQIVND (reference sequence). CDR3 length: 13 residues. V shed 7 bases and J shed 2 bases, with 11 bases lying between them. The CDR3 DNA is TGTGCCAGTACCAGAACCCATCAAGAGACCCAGTACTTC. This sequence encodes CASTRTHQETQYF.

The chain joins TRBV18 to TRBJ2-3; 12 positions match TRBD2. The V gene's germline CDR1 is KGHSH and CDR2 LQKENI. This CDR3 comprises 17 residues. V shed 1 base and J 3 bases; nucleotides not matched to a gene: 5. DNA for the CDR3: TGTGCCAGCTCACCACAGACTAGCGGGAGCAAAACAGATACGCAGTATTTT. This translates into CASSPQTSGSKTDTQYF.

The chain employs TRBV11-2 and TRBJ2-3; D perhaps matches TRBD2 (5 bases). Germline loops: CDR1 SGHAT, CDR2 FQNNGV. The CDR3 loop spans 14 amino acids. The germline V and J ends were trimmed by 0 bases and 4 bases, with 8 bases remaining between them. CDR3 DNA sequence: TGTGCCAGCAGCTTAGAGGCGGGCCCAGATACGCAGTATTTT. It codes for CASSLEAGPDTQYF.

The chain carries TRBV19 and TRBJ2-5; 7 nucleotides agree with TRBD1. CDR1 and CDR2 from the germline V gene are LNHDA and SQIVND (reference sequence). Trimming at V came to 5 bases and at J to 4 bases, leaving 10 bases not matched to a gene. The CDR3 runs to 15 residues. The CDR3 bases are TGTGCCAGTAGTCCCAGACAGGGTAGGGGAGAGACCCAGTACTTC. This codes for CASSPRQGRGETQYF.

The V and J genes are TRBV28 and TRBJ2-7; no clear D gene. Germline CDR1 reads MDHEN; CDR2 reads SYDVKM. This CDR3 spans 11 amino acids. In DNA form, the CDR3 reads TGTACAACGGAGAGCTCCTACGAGCAGTACTTC. As protein: CTTESSYEQYF.